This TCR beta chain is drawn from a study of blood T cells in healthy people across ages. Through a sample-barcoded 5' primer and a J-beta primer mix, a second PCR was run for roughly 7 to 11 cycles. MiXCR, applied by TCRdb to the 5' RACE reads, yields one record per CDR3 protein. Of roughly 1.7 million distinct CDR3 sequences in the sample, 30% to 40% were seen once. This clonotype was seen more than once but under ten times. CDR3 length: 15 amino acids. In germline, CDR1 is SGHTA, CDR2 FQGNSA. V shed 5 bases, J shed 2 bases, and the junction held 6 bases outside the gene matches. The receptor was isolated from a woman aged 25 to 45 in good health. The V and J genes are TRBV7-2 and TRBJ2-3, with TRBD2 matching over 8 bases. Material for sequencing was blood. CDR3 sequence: CASSPRRGDTDTQYF. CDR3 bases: TGTGCCAGCAGCCCCCGGCGGGGGGACACAGATACGCAGTATTTT.